A selection of T cell receptor beta chains follows, all from one sample in a study of blood T cell repertoires in COVID-19. Libraries were prepared by immunoSEQ multiplex PCR; TCRdb keeps only in-frame clonotypes and omits some of them. Among roughly 310,000 clones listed, roughly 90% were seen once. Sequences were obtained from peripheral blood. These TCRs come from a woman in her 50s with active or convalescent COVID-19. The CDR3 runs from the conserved cysteine through the conserved F or W. The order of the fields is J gene, V gene, D gene, clone size, CDR3 DNA, CDR3 protein. The D gene is left open where the match is weak. Not every row has a clone size; where given, it reads once, few, many or a size class.

TRBJ1-2 | TRBV7-9 | TRBD1 | - | TGTGCCAGCAGCTACAGGGGAAGAGCTGGCTACACCTTC | CASSYRGRAGYTF
TRBJ2-4 | TRBV27 | TRBD2 | few | TGTGCCAGCAAACTAGCGGGGGGGGCGGGAGCCAAAAACATTCAGTACTTC | CASKLAGGAGAKNIQYF
TRBJ1-4 | TRBV4-3 | - | - | TGCGCCAGCAGCACACACGGGACACCGAATGAAAAACTGTTTTTT | CASSTHGTPNEKLFF
TRBJ2-4 | TRBV5-8 | - | - | TGTGCCAGCAGCTTCCAGGGTGCGGCCAAAAACATTCAGTACTTC | CASSFQGAAKNIQYF
TRBJ1-1 | TRBV5-5 | TRBD1 | - | TGTGCCAGCAGCTTGGTGGCCGGGACAGGGAGAACTGAAGCTTTCTTT | CASSLVAGTGRTEAFF
TRBJ1-1 | TRBV7-9 | - | - | TGTGCCAGCAGCTTAGGACAGGTGGAAGCTTTCTTT | CASSLGQVEAFF
TRBJ2-1 | TRBV6-5 | TRBD2 | - | TGTGCCACGGGTCTAGCGGGGGAATATGAGCAGTTCTTC | CATGLAGEYEQFF
TRBJ2-7 | TRBV2 | TRBD1 | once | TGTGCCAGCAGTGCCATACCTGACAGGGGGCACGAGCAGTACTTC | CASSAIPDRGHEQYF
TRBJ2-1 | TRBV2 | - | - | TGTGCCAGCTATGGCAGGGAGGAATTTAGCAATGAGCAGTTCTTC | CASYGREEFSNEQFF
TRBJ2-7 | TRBV29-1 | TRBD2 | - | TGCAGCGTTGAAGATCGCCCAATCTCGGCTAGCGGAGCCTACGAGCAGTACTTC | CSVEDRPISASGAYEQYF
TRBJ2-2 | TRBV24-1 | - | many | TGTGCCACCGGAAGGGAGGCGGACACCGGGGAGCTGTTTTTT | CATGREADTGELFF
TRBJ2-2 | TRBV19 | - | - | TGTGCCAGTCAAGCTTTGCGGGGAGCGAACACCGGGGAGCTGTTTTTT | CASQALRGANTGELFF
TRBJ2-1 | TRBV6-2/TRBV6-3 | TRBD2 | - | TGTGCCAGCAGTAATCCCGGGACTAGCGGGAGAGGGAGCTCCTACAATGAGCAGTTCTTC | CASSNPGTSGRGSSYNEQFF
TRBJ2-3 | TRBV28 | TRBD2 | - | TGTGCCAGCAGTTTAGTGGGAGGGATCGTAGATACGCAGTATTTT | CASSLVGGIVDTQYF
TRBJ1-2 | TRBV3-1/TRBV3-2 | - | - | TGTGCCAGCAGCCAAGGCCGGGTTGGCTACACCTTC | CASSQGRVGYTF
TRBJ2-1 | TRBV3-1/TRBV3-2 | - | - | TGTGCCAGCAGCCAGGACAGAAAGGCTGCCAATGAGCAGTTCTTC | CASSQDRKAANEQFF
TRBJ2-2 | TRBV28 | TRBD2 | once | TGTGCCAGCAGTTTATGGAGTCTGACTAGCGGGAACACCGGGGAGCTGTTTTTT | CASSLWSLTSGNTGELFF
TRBJ1-1 | TRBV10-3 | - | - | TGTAGAACAGGGATGGTGAACACTGAAGCTTTCTTT | CRTGMVNTEAFF
TRBJ1-2 | TRBV28 | TRBD1 | - | TGTGCCAGCAGTTCCGGGACAGGGGCGCCCTATGGCTACACCTTC | CASSSGTGAPYGYTF
TRBJ1-1 | TRBV4-1 | - | - | TGCGAACGGTACACTGAAGCTTTCTTT | CERYTEAFF
TRBJ2-7 | TRBV5-1 | TRBD2 | many | TGCGCCAGCAGCTTGGAGGCAGGGCGGGGGTACGAGCAGTACTTC | CASSLEAGRGYEQYF
TRBJ1-6 | TRBV19 | TRBD1 | - | TGTGCCAGTACCCCGACAGGGACCAATTCACCCCTCCACTTT | CASTPTGTNSPLHF
TRBJ1-5 | TRBV7-2 | - | - | TGTGCCAGCAGCTTCTCTAAGGGGCAGCCCCAGCATTTT | CASSFSKGQPQHF
TRBJ2-1 | TRBV28 | - | - | TGTGCCAGCACCAAGAATAACCCATTTGCGGACTCCTACAATGAGCAGTTCTTC | CASTKNNPFADSYNEQFF
TRBJ1-2 | TRBV7-2 | TRBD1 | few | TGTGCCAGCAGCTCGAGACAGGGAATGAGCTATGGCTACACCTTC | CASSSRQGMSYGYTF
TRBJ1-6 | TRBV5-6 | - | once | TGTGCCAGCAGCTCAACAGGGAATTCACCCCTCCACTTT | CASSSTGNSPLHF
TRBJ2-6 | TRBV4-3 | - | once | TGCGCCAGCAGCCAACAAAACAGGGTCTCTGGGGCCAACGTCCTGACTTTC | CASSQQNRVSGANVLTF
TRBJ1-2 | TRBV21-1 | - | - | TGTGCCAGCAGCGGTGCAGGGTTCGACTATGGCTACACCTTC | CASSGAGFDYGYTF
TRBJ2-7 | TRBV6-5 | TRBD2 | once | TGTGCCAGCAGTTACATGGCGGGAGGGTTCCACGAGCAGTACTTC | CASSYMAGGFHEQYF
TRBJ1-1 | TRBV19 | TRBD1 | - | TGTGCCAGTAGTATCCCTTACAGGGGGAACACTGAAGCTTTCTTT | CASSIPYRGNTEAFF
TRBJ1-1 | TRBV30 | - | - | TGTGCCTGGGCTGGATCCCGGACGGGGAGTGCTTTCTTT | CAWAGSRTGSAFF
TRBJ1-2 | TRBV30 | - | once | TGTGCCTGGAGAGGGACAAGGGAAACTGGCTACACCTTC | CAWRGTRETGYTF
TRBJ2-3 | TRBV7-2 | - | once | TGTGCCAGCAGCTCCCCGGCGAGCGGAGTGGATACGCAGTATTTT | CASSSPASGVDTQYF
TRBJ1-5 | TRBV6-5 | - | - | TGTGCCAGCAGACTGACACTGGGAGGCAATCAGCCCCAGCATTTT | CASRLTLGGNQPQHF
TRBJ1-1 | TRBV2 | - | - | TGTGCCAGCAGTGCGGACAGAGTTGAAGCTTTCTTT | CASSADRVEAFF
TRBJ2-2 | TRBV2 | TRBD2 | - | TGTGCCAGCAGTGAAGATCGACTAGCGGGATACGCGAACACCGGGGAGCTGTTTTTT | CASSEDRLAGYANTGELFF
TRBJ1-2 | TRBV21-1 | - | - | TGTGCCAGCAGCAAAGTGTGGTCCGGTGGCTACACCTTC | CASSKVWSGGYTF
TRBJ2-3 | TRBV14 | TRBD1 | - | TGTGCCAGCAGGGCACTACAGGGGAATTTGGATACGCAGTATTTT | CASRALQGNLDTQYF
TRBJ2-7 | TRBV5-5 | - | - | TGTGCCAGCAGCTTGAGAAGTGTTTTGAGTCGCGAGCAGTACTTC | CASSLRSVLSREQYF
TRBJ2-1 | TRBV2 | - | - | TGTGCCAGCAGTTACCTAGCCCTCTCCTACAATGAGCAGTTCTTC | CASSYLALSYNEQFF
TRBJ2-7 | TRBV28 | - | - | TGTGCCAGCAGTTTAGCAGGGATGGACCTACCCTACGAGCAGTACTTC | CASSLAGMDLPYEQYF
TRBJ1-5 | TRBV6-2/TRBV6-3 | - | - | TGTGCCAGCAGTTACTCGTTCAGGGCTGGCAATCAGCCCCAGCATTTT | CASSYSFRAGNQPQHF